Each of the 20 T cell receptor beta chains below was sequenced from the same sample in a study of PD-1 blockade in classical Hodgkin lymphoma. The assay was immunoSEQ multiplex PCR, and TCRdb's table has in-frame clones only and misses some. This table has 80,000 to 100,000 clones, roughly 79% appearing once. Each and every patient relapsed after autologous stem cell transplantation, and patients got differing brentuximab vedotin exposure. The source material was peripheral blood mononuclear cells (PBMCs), sampled before the second cycle of nivolumab. The receptors were gathered from a human donor with classical Hodgkin lymphoma.

The V call is TRBV7-2, the J call TRBJ2-1, with no clear D. The V end was cut by 1 base, the J end by 3 bases, with 7 bases between. Germline values: CDR1 SGHTA, CDR2 FQGNSA. This CDR3 has 14 residues. The CDR3 is CASSLGIGYNEQFF. The CDR3 bases are TGTGCCAGCAGCTTAGGGATCGGCTACAATGAGCAGTTCTTC.

The gene calls are TRBV7-3 and TRBJ1-2, with TRBD1 as a possible D gene (5 bases). The ends were cut back, 0 bases at V and 8 bases at J, with 13 bases in the middle. Germline-derived CDR1 and CDR2 are SGHTA and FQGTGA. The CDR3 runs to 14 residues. As DNA, the CDR3 is TGTGCCAGCAGCTTAACGCTCCAGGGTGAGGGCTACACCTTC. Its protein product is CASSLTLQGEGYTF.

The chain combines TRBV2 with TRBJ2-5; D possibly corresponds to TRBD1 (5 bases). Trimming removed 3 bases from V and 0 bases from J, with 8 bases in between. Germline V gene lookup returns CDR1 SNHLY and CDR2 FYNNEI. CDR3 size: 14 residues. CDR3 DNA: TGTGCCAGCAGTGAGTCAGGGTACCAAGAGACCCAGTACTTC. Protein product: CASSESGYQETQYF.

V gene TRBV4-1 combines with J gene TRBJ2-7; a possible D gene is TRBD2 (6 bases). CDR1 is MGHRA, CDR2 YSYEKL, per germline. This CDR3 is 16 amino acids long. The V gene lost 0 bases and the J gene lost 0 bases, with 12 bases spanning the gap. CDR3 sequence (DNA): TGCGCCAGCAGCCAAGAAAGAGTAGCGGCCTCCTACGAGCAGTACTTC. This gives the protein CASSQERVAASYEQYF.

This CDR3 is CASSYATDTQYF. Written as DNA, the CDR3 is TGTGCCAGCAGCTACGCCACAGATACGCAGTATTTT. The chain links TRBV5-6 to TRBJ2-3, with unresolved D. The CDR3 consists of 12 residues. V was clipped by 3 bases and J by 2 bases, with 4 bases between them. Germline lookup yields CDR1 SGHDT and CDR2 YYEEEE.

This rearrangement joins TRBV15 to TRBJ1-1; D may be TRBD1 (6 bases). From germline, CDR1 is LNHNV and CDR2 YYDKDF (reference sequence). V was shortened by 1 base and J by 8 bases, with 17 bases between the two germline ends. This CDR3 has 15 residues. The chain's CDR3 is CATSRVGAGAGEAFF. The DNA of the CDR3 is TGTGCCACCAGCAGAGTAGGGGCAGGGGCAGGAGAAGCTTTCTTT.

This sequence joins TRBV6-1 and TRBJ2-1; a possible D gene is TRBD2 (5 bases). V was shortened by 3 bases and J by 2 bases, with 11 bases between the two germline ends. The CDR3 extends over 15 amino acids. Germline assignment: CDR1 MNHNS and CDR2 SASEGT. CDR3 in amino acids: CASSDALATYNEQFF. DNA of the CDR3: TGTGCCAGCAGTGACGCGCTAGCAACCTACAATGAGCAGTTCTTC.

The chain uses TRBV2 and TRBJ2-5; D unclear. In germline, CDR1 is SNHLY, CDR2 FYNNEI. Trimming cost V 2 bases and J 5 bases, with 3 bases left between them. CDR3 size: 11 residues. In nucleotides, the CDR3 is TGTGCCAGCAGTGAATCGGAGACCCAGTACTTC. Translating gives CASSESETQYF.

This clone turned up a few times. The chain couples TRBV11-3 to TRBJ2-1, with TRBD1 as a possible D gene (6 bases). The CDR3 consists of 12 residues. Between the trimmed V and J ends, which lost 4 bases and 10 bases, there was a span of 11 bases. The germline gives CDR1 SGHNT, CDR2 YENEEA. The CDR3 nucleotides read TGTGCCAGCAGCTCCGGGACAAGGGAGCAGTTCTTC. Its protein product is CASSSGTREQFF.

The chain joins TRBV4-3 to TRBJ2-5; no definite D call. Trimming stripped 3 bases from V and 2 bases from J, with 7 bases between. Germline lookup yields CDR1 LGHNA and CDR2 YSLEER. The CDR3 spans 13 residues. DNA for the CDR3: TGCGCCAGCAGCCAGGGCAGGCAAGAGACCCAGTACTTC. Its translation: CASSQGRQETQYF.

The chain carries TRBV5-1 and TRBJ1-1; D unclear. The CDR3 is 15 residues long. Trimming stripped 0 bases from V and 4 bases from J, with 13 bases between. Germline CDR1 and CDR2: SGHRS and YFSETQ. The CDR3 nucleotides are TGCGCCAGCAGCTTGGAGGGCCCCTCGAGCACTGAAGCTTTCTTT. Its translation: CASSLEGPSSTEAFF.

A word on this clone: The sample has other DNA sequences that encode this CDR3 too. This chain connects TRBV28 to TRBJ2-1, with D perhaps given as TRBD1 or TRBD2 (5 bases each). Between the trimmed V and J ends, which lost 8 bases and 0 bases, there was a span of 14 bases. The CDR3 consists of 15 residues. Germline V gene data show CDR1 as MDHEN and CDR2 as SYDVKM. The CDR3 sequence: CASRPGASSYNEQFF. CDR3 nucleotide sequence: TGTGCCAGCCGCCCCGGGGCTAGCTCCTACAATGAGCAGTTCTTC.

The chain is built from TRBV30 and TRBJ1-5, with D maybe TRBD1 (6 bases). Germline CDR1 and CDR2: GTSNPN and SVGIG (reference sequence). The CDR3 has 14 amino acids. Trimming left V 0 bases short and J 7 bases short, with 13 bases between. The CDR3 here is CAWSVGGAGQPQHF. CDR3 DNA sequence: TGTGCCTGGAGTGTAGGGGGGGCTGGACAGCCCCAGCATTTT.

The chain carries TRBV29-1 and TRBJ2-3; D remains unclear. This CDR3 is built from 15 residues. Trimming left V 1 base short and J 6 bases short, with 17 bases between. Germline CDR1 and CDR2: SQVTM and ANQGSEA. The CDR3 coding sequence is TGCAGCGTTGAAGCCGTAAGCCGCAGTACGGATACGCAGTATTTT. This encodes CSVEAVSRSTDTQYF.

This rearrangement joins TRBV5-1 to TRBJ2-3, with 10 bases matching TRBD2. This CDR3 contains 16 residues. Trimming took 3 bases from V and 0 from J; bases not matched to a gene: 4. CDR1 and CDR2 (germline): SGHRS, YFSETQ. The CDR3 region is CASSWGLATSTDTQYF. The CDR3 nucleotides read TGCGCCAGCAGCTGGGGACTAGCGACTAGCACAGATACGCAGTATTTT.

Points on this clone: Distinct nucleotide sequences in the sample also encode this CDR3. The chain combines TRBV9 with TRBJ2-2, with TRBD2 matching 9 bases. Losses at the gene ends were 3 bases for V and 2 bases for J; bases not matched to a gene: 2. The CDR3 loop spans 15 amino acids. In germline, CDR1 is SGDLS, CDR2 YYNGEE. In DNA form, the CDR3 reads TGTGCCAGCAGCGCTAGCGGGGTAAACACCGGGGAGCTGTTTTTT. This encodes CASSASGVNTGELFF. Combining the CDR3 with reference TRBV9 and TRBJ2-2 gives the whole variable domain DSGVTQTPKHLITATGQRVTLRCSPRSGDLSVYWYQQSLDQGLQFLIQYYNGEERAKGNILERFSAQQFPDLHSELNLSSLELGDSALYFCASSASGVNTGELFFGEGSRLTVL.

The chain combines TRBV11-2 with TRBJ1-1; possible D gene TRBD1, 5 bases. V was clipped by 7 bases and J by 0 bases, with 12 bases between them. The CDR3 has 14 amino acids. Germline assignment: CDR1 SGHAT and CDR2 FQNNGV. The CDR3 region has the DNA TGTGCCAGCAACCCCAGGGTCATGAACACTGAAGCTTTCTTT. It codes for CASNPRVMNTEAFF.

This chain uses TRBV7-9 with TRBJ1-2; D call uncertain. The V gene's germline CDR1 is SEHNR and CDR2 FQNEAQ (reference sequence). V lost 0 bases and J lost 8, with 10 bases in between. The CDR3 is 13 residues long. The CDR3 DNA follows: TGTGCCAGCAGCTTAGCGCCCAGTTGGGGCTACACCTTC. It is translated as CASSLAPSWGYTF.

The chain is built from TRBV29-1 and TRBJ2-2; D is perhaps TRBD2 (5 bases). CDR1 and CDR2 (germline): SQVTM, ANQGSEA. The CDR3 totals 15 residues. V dropped 0 bases and J dropped 5 bases, with 13 bases sitting between them. This chain's CDR3 is CSVEESTRGTGELFF. In DNA form, the CDR3 reads TGCAGCGTTGAAGAATCGACGCGAGGGACCGGGGAGCTGTTTTTT.

CDR3 region: CASSPMTVYNEQFF. CDR3 DNA sequence: TGCGCCAGCAGCCCTATGACAGTTTACAATGAGCAGTTCTTC. This rearrangement joins TRBV5-1 to TRBJ2-1; D perhaps matches TRBD1 (5 bases). This CDR3 is built from 14 residues. Per the germline V gene, CDR1 is SGHRS and CDR2 is YFSETQ. The V and J ends lost 4 bases and 4 bases respectively, with 12 bases between them.